This T cell receptor beta chain derives from a study of cytomegalovirus exposure and HLA in healthy donors. Clones were sequenced by immunoSEQ multiplex PCR, and TCRdb holds only the in-frame ones, with some missing. The data hold about 150,000 clones, with 80% to 90% observed a single time. Comment on this clone: Its antigen is as yet unknown.

Donors came from a validation cohort of 90 to 150 subjects, distinct from the first 666-subject cohort. Findings and caveats of the study: Investigators reported 150 to 200 TCR beta chains as tied to cytomegalovirus.

Input material: PBMCs. This clonotype was obtained from a man younger than 35 in good health and CMV-seropositive.

This CDR3 reads CASSQPGLAGVISYNEQFF. CDR3 DNA: TGTGCCAGCAGCCAACCGGGACTAGCGGGAGTGATCTCCTACAATGAGCAGTTCTTC. V is TRBV13 and J is TRBJ2-1, with 14 nucleotides matching TRBD2. Germline V gene lookup returns CDR1 PRHDT and CDR2 FYEKMQ (reference sequence). CDR3 size: 19 residues. The junction had 9 bases not matched to a gene; V was cut back by 5 bases and J by 0 bases.